Below, one TCR beta chain is given with its context. Its antigen is as yet unknown. The authors obtained PBMCs from roughly 10 ml of fresh peripheral blood. These data originate in a study of T cells in Graves' hyperthyroidism and ophthalmopathy. Study results and caveats: The blood repertoire included most of the expanded thyroid clonotypes above 0.001. Ophthalmopathy was separated from stable hyperthyroidism by a 13 V-J model.

Template material for amplifying TCR beta CDR3 regions consisted of RNA transcripts. In the first-round RT-PCR of the TCR CDR3, the HTBI primer set was used. TCRdb ran MiXCR on the multiplex PCR reads and lists one entry per CDR3 protein. The profile shows 650,000 to 700,000 distinct CDR3 sequences, 15% to 20% of them singletons. Sequencing was performed on blood. The TCR was taken from a man between 45 and 60 years old with Graves' hyperthyroidism.

CDR3 loop: CASSYGAVAGGPYNEQFF. The CDR3 DNA reads as TGTGCCAGCAGCTACGGCGCAGTAGCGGGAGGGCCCTACAATGAGCAGTTCTTC. The chain recombines TRBV7-3 with TRBJ2-1, with 11 bases fitting TRBD2. Trimming removed 4 bases from V and 2 bases from J; junction bases left unmatched: 10. Germline lookup yields CDR1 SGHTA and CDR2 FQGTGA. The CDR3 is 18 residues long.